This T cell receptor (beta chain) originates from a study of CD8+ T cells in alopecia areata. Across the whole study: Female C3H/HeJ mice aged 7-10 weeks received skin from spontaneously alopecic C3H/HeJ graft donors aged roughly 6-13 months. Study-level results: Although TCR sharing was seen in mice, sharing across patients was less clear, possibly for HLA-related reasons.

Following extraction, RNA underwent reverse transcription to cDNA, which served as the sequencing template. Assay used: immunoSEQ multiplex PCR; TCRdb lists only in-frame clones, some missing. The sample presents some 110,000 clones, none singletons. From germline, CDR1 is NSHNY and CDR2 SYGAGN. The CDR3 totals 14 residues. This clone was found a few times. Its target is unknown. Gene names follow the mouse nomenclature. The sequence runs out 4 residues before the end of the CDR3; the remainder is reconstructed from the germline J gene. This rearrangement joins TRBV13-1 to TRBJ1-4; TRBD1 agrees at 8 bases. This clonotype was sampled from a C3H/HeJ mouse with alopecia areata. Strain haplotype (MHC): H2-k. Sequencing was carried out using lesional skin. CDR3 in amino acids: CASSGETGVERLFF. The sequenced CDR3 bases are TGTGCCAGCAGTGGGGAGACAGGGGTCGAA.